This T cell receptor (beta chain) was identified during a study of cytomegalovirus exposure and HLA in healthy donors. Study observations and caveats: In a later analysis, a missense DCLRE1C variant was linked to TCR beta V- and J-gene trimming.

To note about this clone: Its target is not known.

It was with 60 Vbeta and 13 Jbeta primers that the PCR ran. TCRdb keeps only in-frame clones here, not all; method: immunoSEQ multiplex PCR. Found here are more than 100,000 clones, around 9% of them singletons; the top ten hold roughly 6.4%. Germline lookup yields CDR1 LGHNA and CDR2 YSLEER. This CDR3 contains 16 residues. The TCR comes from a woman in her 40s in good health and CMV-seropositive. Source material: PBMCs. The chain couples TRBV4-3 to TRBJ2-7; tentative D call: TRBD1 (5 bases). The DNA matches TRBJ2-5 better at its end, which makes the J call doubtful. The CDR3 loop reads CASSGAYRGPGETQYF. The CDR3 bases are TGCGCCAGCAGCGGGGCGTATAGGGGCCCGGGAGAGACCCAGTACTTC.